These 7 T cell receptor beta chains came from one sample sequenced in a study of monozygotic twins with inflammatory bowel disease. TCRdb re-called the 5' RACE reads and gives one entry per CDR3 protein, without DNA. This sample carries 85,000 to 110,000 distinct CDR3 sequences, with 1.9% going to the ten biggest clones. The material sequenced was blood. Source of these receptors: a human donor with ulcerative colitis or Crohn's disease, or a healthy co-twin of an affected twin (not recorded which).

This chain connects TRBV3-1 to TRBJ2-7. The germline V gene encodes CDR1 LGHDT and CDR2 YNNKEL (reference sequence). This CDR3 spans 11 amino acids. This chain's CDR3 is CASSLTNKQYF.

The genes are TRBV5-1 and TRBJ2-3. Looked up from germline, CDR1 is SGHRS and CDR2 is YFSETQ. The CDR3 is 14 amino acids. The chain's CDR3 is CASSAGQNTDTQYF.

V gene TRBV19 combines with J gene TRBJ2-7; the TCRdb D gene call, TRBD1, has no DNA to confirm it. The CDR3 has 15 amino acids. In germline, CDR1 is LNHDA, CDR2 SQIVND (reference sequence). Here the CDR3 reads CASSVSPNRAYEQYF.

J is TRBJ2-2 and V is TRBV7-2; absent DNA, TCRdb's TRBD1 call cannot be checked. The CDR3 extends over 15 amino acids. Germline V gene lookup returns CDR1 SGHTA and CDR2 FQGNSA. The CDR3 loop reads CASSSGSQNTGELFF.

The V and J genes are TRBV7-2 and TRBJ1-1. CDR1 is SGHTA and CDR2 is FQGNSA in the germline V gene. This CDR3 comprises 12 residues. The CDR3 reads CASSLWSSQAFF.

CDR3 sequence: CASVTWTTNTGELFF. The V call is TRBV28, the J call TRBJ2-2; TCRdb selects TRBD1, and the lack of DNA leaves this call unchecked. This CDR3 comprises 15 residues. The germline gives CDR1 MDHEN, CDR2 SYDVKM.

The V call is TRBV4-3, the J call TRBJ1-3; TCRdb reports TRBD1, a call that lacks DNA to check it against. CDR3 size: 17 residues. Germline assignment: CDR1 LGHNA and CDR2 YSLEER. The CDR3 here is CASSQAENRETGNTIYF.